The 30 T cell receptor beta chains reported below all come from one sample, sequenced in a study of T cells in women clearing cervical HPV infection. TCRdb keeps only in-frame clones here, not all; method: immunoSEQ multiplex PCR. The table lists some 30,000 clones. Material for sequencing was blood buffy coat. Receptor source: a woman aged 18 to 75 with a cervical HPV16 infection that either progressed to CIN3+ or cleared (not recorded which).

The sequenced CDR3 bases are TGCAGTGCTAGAGACCGCAGACAGGCTCAAGAGACC. Amino acid sequence: CSARDRRQAQET. The full CDR3 sequence reads CSARDRRQAQETQYF. The chain is built from TRBV20-1 and TRBJ2-5, with D tentatively TRBD1 (6 bases). The read ends 3 residues shy of where the CDR3 ends; the end is completed using the germline J gene. Deletions cut 0 bases from V and 2 bases from J, with 13 bases between. Germline lookup yields CDR1 DFQATT and CDR2 SNEGSKA (reference sequence). The CDR3 runs to 15 residues.

Comments on this clone: The sequenced fragment ends 3 residues before the CDR3 boundary, so the rest is inferred from the germline J gene. This sequence joins TRBV20-1 and TRBJ2-7; D is perhaps TRBD1 (6 bases). V lost 6 bases and J 2 bases, leaving 17 bases between the germline ends. Germline V lookup: CDR1 DFQATT, CDR2 SNEGSKA (reference sequence). There are 14 residues in the CDR3. The CDR3 here is CSAIGTSVTYEQYF. CDR3 bases read: TGCAGTGCAATCGGGACATCGGTCACCTACGAG.

To note about this clone: Read coverage stops 3 residues before the CDR3 terminus; the germline J gene supplies the remainder. This rearrangement joins TRBV14 to TRBJ1-1; D possibly corresponds to TRBD1 (5 bases). This CDR3 is built from 15 residues. From germline, CDR1 is SGHDN and CDR2 FVKESK. Trimming took 1 base from V and 1 from J, leaving 10 bases between them. The CDR3 DNA, read in part, is TGTGCCAGCAGCCAAGGAGGGGCCCCGAACACTGAA. This translates into CASSQGGAPNTE. The entire CDR3 protein reads CASSQGGAPNTEAFF.

To note about this clone: The read is 3 residues too short to cover the CDR3 end, so that end is filled in from the germline J gene. The V and J genes are TRBV12-3 or TRBV12-4 and TRBJ2-3; TRBD1 matches at 10 bases. CDR3 size: 18 residues. Trimming at V came to 2 bases and at J to 5 bases, leaving 13 bases not matched to a gene. CDR3: CASSLRTGGTQRVDTQYF. Partial CDR3 DNA: TGTGCCAGCAGTTTAAGGACAGGGGGGACCCAAAGGGTAGATACG.

A word on this clone: The read ends 3 residues shy of where the CDR3 ends; the end is completed using the germline J gene. V is TRBV2 and J is TRBJ2-1, with 10 nucleotides matching TRBD2. The CDR3 has 15 amino acids. Germline CDR1 and CDR2: SNHLY and FYNNEI. V was pared by 4 bases and J by 4 bases, with 4 bases of the junction left unmatched. CDR3 sequence reads: CASSALAGAYNEQFF. The CDR3 bases that were read are TGTGCCAGCAGTGCTCTAGCGGGAGCTTACAATGAG.

Of note for this clone: The read halts 3 residues ahead of the CDR3 end, with the missing end drawn from the germline J gene. The chain couples TRBV18 to TRBJ1-2; no clear D. The CDR3 covers 14 residues. Germline loops: CDR1 KGHSH, CDR2 LQKENI. CDR3 loop: CASSTGLLSYDYTF. Partial CDR3 DNA: TGTGCCAGCTCGACGGGGTTGCTCTCCTACGAC. The whole variable domain, remainder taken from reference TRBV18 and TRBJ1-2, is NAGVMQNPRHLVRRRGQEARLRCSPMKGHSHVYWYRQLPEEGLKFMVYLQKENIIDESGMPKERFSAEFPKEGPSILRIQQVVRGDSAAYFCASSTGLLSYDYTFGSGTRLTVV.

Remarks on this clone: The read ends 3 residues before the CDR3 terminus; that terminus is restored from the germline J gene. V and J are TRBV7-6 and TRBJ1-4; the D gene is possibly TRBD1 (6 bases). The CDR3 consists of 15 residues. CDR1 and CDR2 from the germline V gene are SGHVS and FNYEAQ. Incomplete CDR3 DNA: TGTGCCAGCAGCTTAGCACAGGGTTTTGATTCACCA. Its translation: CASSLAQGFDSP. The whole CDR3 sequence reads CASSLAQGFDSPLFF.

With regard to this clone: The CDR3 end falls 3 residues outside the read, so it is completed with the germline J gene. J is TRBJ2-2 and V is TRBV29-1, with TRBD1 identical over 7 bases. The germline gives CDR1 SQVTM, CDR2 ANQGSEA. The CDR3 loop spans 11 amino acids. J lost 6 bases, V lost 7 bases, and 2 bases had no gene match. The covered CDR3 bases are TGCAGCGCCGGGACAGCCGGGGAG. It specifies CSAGTAGE. The full CDR3 protein reads CSAGTAGELFF.

Points on this clone: The read ends 3 residues before the CDR3 terminus; that terminus is restored from the germline J gene. The chain is built from TRBV19 and TRBJ2-6; 7 bases line up with TRBD2. V was clipped by 3 bases and J by 0 bases; unmatched bases: 2. This CDR3 is built from 16 residues. Looked up from germline, CDR1 is LNHDA and CDR2 is SQIVND (reference sequence). Incomplete CDR3 DNA: TGTGCCAGTAGTATCGGCGGGGGCTCTGGGGCCAACGTC. Its translation is CASSIGGGSGANV. The entire CDR3 sequence reads CASSIGGGSGANVLTF.

CDR3 bases read: TGTGCCAGCAGCAAGGGACAGACTCAAGAGACG. Its translation: CASSKGQTQET. The complete CDR3 protein is CASSKGQTQETQYF. The chain has TRBV7-9 and TRBJ2-3; 7 nucleotides agree with TRBD1. The read finishes 3 residues shy of the CDR3 end, and the germline J gene is used to complete it. In germline, CDR1 is SEHNR, CDR2 FQNEAQ (reference sequence). This CDR3 has 14 amino acids.

The CDR3 loop reads CSARGSGGSYEQYF. The part of the CDR3 DNA that was read is TGCAGTGCTAGAGGCTCAGGGGGTTCCTACGAG. The gene calls are TRBV20-1 and TRBJ2-7; 7 positions match TRBD1. The CDR3 is cut off 3 residues early in the read; its end comes from the germline J gene. Germline V gene lookup returns CDR1 DFQATT and CDR2 SNEGSKA (reference sequence). Losses at the gene ends were 1 base for V and 1 base for J; bases not matched to a gene: 4. The CDR3 loop spans 14 amino acids.

Regarding this clone: The read terminates 3 residues before the CDR3 end, so the remaining end is supplied by the germline J gene. The chain uses TRBV5-1 and TRBJ1-2, with 7 bases aligning to TRBD1. The CDR3 has 15 residues. Germline CDR1 is SGHRS and CDR2 is YFSETQ. The V segment lost 4 bases and the J segment 4 bases; nucleotides outside the gene matches: 10. This CDR3 reads CASSPYETGSYGYTF. CDR3 DNA, as far as it was read: TGCGCCAGCAGCCCCTACGAGACAGGGAGCTATGGC.

As for this clone: Read sequence stops 3 residues before the CDR3 end, and the germline J gene provides the missing end. J is TRBJ2-7 and V is TRBV5-6, with D perhaps matching TRBD2 (6 bases). The V end was cut by 4 bases, the J end by 5 bases, with 13 bases between. Germline CDR1 is SGHDT and CDR2 is YYEEEE. This CDR3 spans 13 amino acids. The part of the CDR3 DNA that was read is TGTGCCAGCAGCCCCGGAACTAGCAACGAG. Protein: CASSPGTSNE. The entire CDR3 sequence reads CASSPGTSNEQYF.

The CDR3 DNA, read in part, is TGTGCCAGTAGTACGATAGCGGGAGGGCTCAATGAG. Translated: CASSTIAGGLNE. The whole CDR3 protein is CASSTIAGGLNEQFF. The rearrangement uses TRBV19 and TRBJ2-1, with TRBD2 matching 11 bases. With the read ending 3 residues before the CDR3 end, the germline J gene is used to fill in that end. V lost 4 bases, J lost 6 bases, and 5 bases stayed unmatched. This CDR3 is built from 15 residues. Germline assignment: CDR1 LNHDA and CDR2 SQIVND (reference sequence).

A note on this clone: The sequence runs out 3 residues before the end of the CDR3; the remainder is reconstructed from the germline J gene. V gene TRBV18 combines with J gene TRBJ2-3; D may be TRBD2 (6 bases). The CDR3 spans 16 residues. Germline assignment: CDR1 KGHSH and CDR2 LQKENI. V gave up 3 bases and J gave up 2 bases, with 15 bases separating them. The sequenced CDR3 bases are TGTGCCAGCTCACCGGTTGGAGCGGGTTACACAGATACG. Translation gives CASSPVGAGYTDT. In full, the CDR3 is CASSPVGAGYTDTQYF.

To note about this clone: The DNA ends 3 residues before the CDR3 does, and the rest of the CDR3 is filled in from the germline J gene. The rearrangement links TRBV5-1 to TRBJ2-1; TRBD2 matches at 8 bases. V gave up 4 bases and J gave up 4 bases; unmatched junction bases: 7. Germline V lookup: CDR1 SGHRS, CDR2 YFSETQ. The CDR3 has 15 residues. The CDR3 bases that were read are TGCGCCAGCAGCCCGGGCGCTAGCGGGTACAATGAG. As protein: CASSPGASGYNE. The entire CDR3 protein reads CASSPGASGYNEQFF.

CDR3 DNA (partial): TGCGCCAGCAGCGGGTTAACAGGGGTGGGCACTGAA. Translating it yields CASSGLTGVGTE. The whole CDR3 protein reads CASSGLTGVGTEAFF. The V and J genes are TRBV5-1 and TRBJ1-1; 7 nucleotides agree with TRBD1. The read comes to an end 3 residues before the CDR3 does, leaving the germline J gene to fill in the end. There are 15 residues in the CDR3. Trimming removed 4 bases from V and 4 bases from J; junction bases left unmatched: 10. CDR1 is SGHRS, CDR2 YFSETQ, per germline.

In regard to this clone: The read ends 3 residues early relative to the CDR3; the germline J gene fills the gap. This rearrangement joins TRBV2 to TRBJ1-1; 7 bases align to TRBD1. With 7 bases clipped from V and 5 bases from J, the junction kept 10 bases outside the gene matches. Per germline, CDR1 SNHLY and CDR2 FYNNEI. The CDR3 contains 14 residues. CDR3 loop: CASKGRGLGTEAFF. The DNA read from the CDR3 is TGTGCCAGCAAGGGTAGGGGGCTCGGGACTGAA.

As concerns this clone: The read ends 3 residues early relative to the CDR3; the germline J gene fills the gap. V and J are TRBV20-1 and TRBJ2-5, with 11 positions matching TRBD1. V shed 0 bases, J shed 4 bases, and the junction held 7 bases outside the gene matches. The V gene's germline CDR1 is DFQATT and CDR2 SNEGSKA (reference sequence). The CDR3 totals 16 residues. CDR3 DNA (partial): TGCAGTGCTAGAGATGCTGGACAGGGGGCTAGAGAGACC. As protein: CSARDAGQGARET. In full, the CDR3 reads CSARDAGQGARETQYF.

About this clone itself: Read sequence stops 3 residues before the CDR3 end, and the germline J gene provides the missing end. This chain uses TRBV12-5 with TRBJ2-1, with 9 bases aligning to TRBD2. J lost 0 bases, V lost 4 bases, and 4 bases had no gene match. The CDR3 is 16 amino acids. The V gene's germline CDR1 is LGHNT and CDR2 FRNRAP. The CDR3 DNA, read in part, is TGTGCTAGTGGTTCACAGCGGGAGGACTCCTACAATGAG. Translated, it gives CASGSQREDSYNE. The whole CDR3 is CASGSQREDSYNEQFF.

This clone shows up as medium-sized by frequency. The missing CDR3 end, 3 residues past where the read stops, is filled in from the germline J gene. The chain has TRBV19 and TRBJ1-1; D may be TRBD1 (5 bases). Trimming removed 5 bases at V and 3 bases at J, with 13 bases between. Germline loops: CDR1 LNHDA, CDR2 SQIVND (reference sequence). The CDR3 length is 14 residues. The covered CDR3 bases are TGTGCCAGTAGTCCCGGGACTGCGCACACTGAA. Its protein product is CASSPGTAHTE. Given in full, the CDR3 is CASSPGTAHTEAFF.

Worth noting for this clone: The CDR3 end falls 3 residues outside the read, so it is completed with the germline J gene. This chain uses TRBV7-8 with TRBJ2-1; 10 nucleotides align to TRBD1. From germline, CDR1 is SGHVS and CDR2 FQNEAQ. The CDR3 has 17 residues. After removal of 2 bases from V and 3 bases from J, the junction contained 7 bases not matched to a gene. The CDR3: CASSLSPRTGGYNEQFF. The sequenced part of the CDR3 DNA is TGTGCCAGCAGCTTATCGCCCCGGACAGGGGGCTACAATGAG.

Concerning this clone: The read ends 3 residues early relative to the CDR3; the germline J gene fills the gap. The chain carries TRBV2 and TRBJ1-2; D remains ambiguous. This CDR3 comprises 10 residues. Looked up from germline, CDR1 is SNHLY and CDR2 is FYNNEI. The CDR3 bases that were read are TGTGCCAGGCGCTCCGGGGGC. It codes for CARRSGG. The whole CDR3 sequence reads CARRSGGYTF.

With regard to this clone: The CDR3 end is not reached by the read, which stops 3 residues before it; the germline J gene fills it in. V gene TRBV12-3 or TRBV12-4 combines with J gene TRBJ2-7; 8 positions agree with TRBD2. Trimming removed 6 bases from V and 6 bases from J; junction bases left unmatched: 10. The CDR3 length is 14 residues. The sequenced CDR3 bases are TGTGCCAGCAGCCGATCGACGGGACTAGGCGAG. Protein: CASSRSTGLGE. The full CDR3 protein is CASSRSTGLGEQYF.

CDR3 DNA, as far as it was read: TGTGCCTGGAGTGGACAGGGTCAGCCG. This gives the protein CAWSGQGQP. The entire CDR3 sequence reads CAWSGQGQPQYF. This chain uses TRBV30 with TRBJ2-3; 7 bases agree with TRBD1. The read ends 3 residues shy of where the CDR3 ends; the end is completed using the germline J gene. The CDR3 totals 12 residues. Germline lookup yields CDR1 GTSNPN and CDR2 SVGIG (reference sequence). Based on the CDR3 plus reference TRBV30 and TRBJ2-3, the full variable domain is SQTIHQWPATLVQPVGSPLSLECTVEGTSNPNLYWYRQAAGRGLQLLFYSVGIGQISSEVPQNLSASRPQDRQFILSSKKLLLSDSGFYLCAWSGQGQPQYFGPGTRLTVL.

For this clone: The read ends 3 residues early relative to the CDR3; the germline J gene fills the gap. J is TRBJ2-7 and V is TRBV5-5, with D possibly TRBD1 on 5 matching bases. Trimming stripped 7 bases from V and 6 bases from J, with 11 bases between. Germline CDR1 reads SGHKS; CDR2 reads YYEKEE (reference sequence). The CDR3 is made up of 11 amino acids. CDR3 DNA (partial): TGTGCCAGCGGGAAGGGGTTCGAG. Translated, it gives CASGKGFE. The CDR3 in its entirety is CASGKGFEQYF. Variable domain in full (rest from reference TRBV5-5 and TRBJ2-7): DAGVTQSPTHLIKTRGQQVTLRCSPISGHKSVSWYQQVLGQGPQFIFQYYEKEERGRGNFPDRFSARQFPNYSSELNVNALLLGDSALYLCASGKGFEQYFGPGTRLTVT.

As to this clone: The sequence runs out 3 residues before the end of the CDR3; the remainder is reconstructed from the germline J gene. This rearrangement joins TRBV19 to TRBJ2-3, with 9 nucleotides matching TRBD2. Per the germline V gene, CDR1 is LNHDA and CDR2 is SQIVND (reference sequence). V dropped 6 bases and J dropped 5; count of bases not matched to a gene: 6. The CDR3 is 14 amino acids. The CDR3 sequence is CASRGGRALDTQYF. Partial CDR3 DNA: TGTGCCAGTAGAGGCGGGAGGGCTTTAGATACG.

Turning to this clone: The read comes to an end 3 residues before the CDR3 does, leaving the germline J gene to fill in the end. The chain carries TRBV5-1 and TRBJ2-4; D might be TRBD2 (6 bases). The CDR3 has 17 amino acids. Germline V lookup: CDR1 SGHRS, CDR2 YFSETQ. The V and J ends lost 2 bases and 3 bases respectively, with 18 bases between them. CDR3 DNA (partial): TGCGCCAGCAGCTTATATGACCGAGCGGGCCTCAAAAACATT. It yields the protein CASSLYDRAGLKNI. The full CDR3 is CASSLYDRAGLKNIQYF.

Turning to this clone: The read ends 3 residues before the CDR3 terminus; that terminus is restored from the germline J gene. V and J are TRBV20-1 and TRBJ2-7, with 12 bases aligning to TRBD2. CDR1 DFQATT and CDR2 SNEGSKA come from the germline V gene (reference sequence). This CDR3 spans 15 amino acids. Trimming at V came to 6 bases and at J to 0 bases, leaving 6 bases not matched to a gene. The sequenced part of the CDR3 DNA is TGCAGTGCGGTTCTAGCGGGGGGGAACTCCTACGAG. Translating it yields CSAVLAGGNSYE. The CDR3 reads in full as CSAVLAGGNSYEQYF.

Note on this clone: From the germline J gene comes the end of the CDR3, since the read stops 3 residues before it. The V and J genes are TRBV5-4 and TRBJ2-3; D may be TRBD1 (6 bases). The V end lost 4 bases, the J end lost 2 bases, and 14 bases lay between the germline ends. Germline-derived CDR1 and CDR2 are SGHNT and YYREEE (reference sequence). This CDR3 has 15 amino acids. The part of the CDR3 DNA that was read is TGTGCCAGCAGCCCTGACAGGCCCATCACAGATACG. Protein sequence: CASSPDRPITDT. The whole CDR3 sequence reads CASSPDRPITDTQYF.